Below are 32 T cell receptor beta chains sequenced from a single sample in a study of blood T cells in healthy people across ages. It was with a sample-barcoded 5' primer and a J-beta primer mix that a second PCR of about 6 to 12 cycles was run. TCRdb re-derived calls from the 5' RACE reads in MiXCR, one entry per CDR3 protein. The sample holds approximately 800,000 distinct CDR3 sequences, approximately 35% seen once. Sequencing used blood. The source is a man between 18 and 35 years old in good health.

This sequence joins TRBV12-3 or TRBV12-4 and TRBJ1-4; D call uncertain. With 3 bases removed from V and 8 bases from J, the gap between germline ends came to 7 bases. CDR3 size: 12 residues. DNA for the CDR3: TGTGCCAGCAGTTTGGTCGCAGAAAAACTGTTTTTT. This gives the protein CASSLVAEKLFF.

The rearrangement links TRBV20-1 to TRBJ2-5; D remains ambiguous. The J call could be wrong; TRBJ2-7 is a better fit for the DNA end. The CDR3 sequence is 17 residues long. In germline, CDR1 is DFQATT, CDR2 SNEGSKA (reference sequence). The chain's CDR3 is CSARDGESWALGYEQYF. Here the CDR3 DNA reads TGCAGTGCTAGAGATGGAGAGTCATGGGCCCTGGGATACGAGCAGTACTTC.

There are a few counts of this clonotype. The CDR3 DNA reads TGTGCCATCAGGGATGACGGATTTGTGGATACGCAGTATTTT. Translation: CAIRDDGFVDTQYF. The V gene is TRBV10-3, the J gene TRBJ2-3; D gene unclear. CDR1 is ENHRY, CDR2 SYGVKD, per germline. Trimming took 6 bases from V and 6 from J, leaving 16 bases between them. The CDR3 contains 14 residues.

This clonotype has more than one count but fewer than ten. CDR3 in DNA: TGTGCCAGCAGCGTAGGAGAGACGGGTCTATACGAGCAGTTCTTC. This codes for CASSVGETGLYEQFF. The chain is built from TRBV9 and TRBJ2-1, with no clear D. V lost 0 bases to trimming and J lost 10 bases, with 17 bases between them. Germline CDR1 reads SGDLS; CDR2 reads YYNGEE. The CDR3 has 15 residues.

This clonotype was counted many times. The chain carries TRBV7-2 and TRBJ2-5, with D possibly being TRBD1 or TRBD2 (5 bases each). The germline V gene has CDR1 SGHTA and CDR2 FQGNSA. CDR3 length: 14 amino acids. V was shortened by 5 bases and J by 5 bases, with 15 bases between the two germline ends. The CDR3 region is CASSRTTRGETQYF. The CDR3 DNA reads as TGTGCCAGCAGCAGGACAACTAGAGGGGAGACCCAGTACTTC. The full variable domain, its missing parts supplied by reference TRBV7-2 and TRBJ2-5, is GAGVSQSPSNKVTEKGKDVELRCDPISGHTALYWYRQSLGQGLEFLIYFQGNSAPDKSGLPSDRFSAERTGGSVSTLTIQRTQQEDSAVYLCASSRTTRGETQYFGPGTRLLVL.

On this clonotype itself: A much more abundant neighbour one base away suggests this may be a read error. V gene TRBV20-1 combines with J gene TRBJ2-3; D is possibly TRBD1 or TRBD2 (5 bases each). Germline assignment: CDR1 DFQATT and CDR2 SNEGSKA (reference sequence). The CDR3 length is 15 residues. CDR3 DNA: TGCAGTGCTAGAGTGCCGGGGATCATGACAGAGACGCAGTATTTT. The encoded protein is CSARVPGIMTETQYF.

This clonotype was seen at least ten times. V is TRBV20-1 and J is TRBJ1-5, with TRBD1 matching 7 bases. The length of the CDR3 is 13 residues. The germline V gene has CDR1 DFQATT and CDR2 SNEGSKA (reference sequence). V lost 5 bases and J lost 2; bases outside the gene matches: 3. Here the CDR3 reads CSAHTGGNQPQHF. As DNA, the CDR3 is TGCAGTGCTCATACAGGGGGCAATCAGCCCCAGCATTTT.

The V gene is TRBV20-1, the J gene TRBJ2-6; 8 nucleotides agree with TRBD2. With V trimmed by 5 bases and J by 3 bases, 12 bases remained unmatched. Germline loops: CDR1 DFQATT, CDR2 SNEGSKA (reference sequence). CDR3 length: 17 amino acids. CDR3 region: CSAPRRGASYGANVLTF. Here the CDR3 DNA reads TGCAGTGCTCCCCGGCGGGGGGCATCTTATGGGGCCAACGTCCTGACTTTC.

This clonotype was picked up a small number of times. The chain links TRBV27 to TRBJ2-5; 10 nucleotides align to TRBD2. Trimming at V came to 0 bases and at J to 1 base, leaving 8 bases not matched to a gene. CDR1 is MNHEY and CDR2 is SMNVEV in the germline V gene (reference sequence). This CDR3 region has 18 residues. The CDR3 here is CASSLSVGSGGSQETQYF. For the CDR3, the DNA is TGTGCCAGCAGTTTATCGGTCGGTAGCGGGGGGTCCCAAGAGACCCAGTACTTC.

This clonotype turned up a few times. The chain is built from TRBV6-1 and TRBJ1-6; D gene unclear. V shed 3 bases and J shed 8 bases, with 23 bases lying between them. Germline-derived CDR1 and CDR2 are MNHNS and SASEGT. There are 18 residues in the CDR3. CDR3 protein: CASSEKSYPTHAYSPLHF. The CDR3 coding sequence is TGTGCCAGCAGTGAGAAATCCTACCCTACACACGCTTATTCACCCCTCCACTTT.

Only a few counts were recorded for this clonotype. This sequence joins TRBV7-2 and TRBJ2-5; 14 positions agree with TRBD2. The CDR3 loop spans 15 amino acids. The ends lost 5 bases at V and 5 bases at J; junction bases unmatched: 4. Germline lookup yields CDR1 SGHTA and CDR2 FQGNSA. CDR3 coding DNA: TGTGCCAGCAGCCCTCGGACTAGCGGGGGGGAGACCCAGTACTTC. Its translation: CASSPRTSGGETQYF.

The chain has TRBV18 and TRBJ2-3, with a weak D call TRBD1 (7 bases). This CDR3 contains 13 residues. V was trimmed by 2 bases and J by 9 bases, leaving 12 bases between them. The V gene's germline CDR1 is KGHSH and CDR2 LQKENI. The CDR3 sequence: CASSPRDSGTQYF. CDR3 nucleotides: TGTGCCAGCTCACCAAGGGACAGCGGGACGCAGTATTTT.

In its sample, this clonotype was seen a few times. The chain has TRBV7-2 and TRBJ1-1, with D possibly being TRBD1 (5 bases). The CDR3 is 15 residues long. The ends were cut back, 1 base at V and 4 bases at J, with 13 bases in the middle. The germline V gene has CDR1 SGHTA and CDR2 FQGNSA. CDR3 DNA: TGTGCCAGCAGCTTAGGGCCGAGTACAGGCACTGAAGCTTTCTTT. This encodes CASSLGPSTGTEAFF. Together with reference TRBV7-2 and TRBJ1-1, the CDR3 gives the full variable domain: GAGVSQSPSNKVTEKGKDVELRCDPISGHTALYWYRQSLGQGLEFLIYFQGNSAPDKSGLPSDRFSAERTGGSVSTLTIQRTQQEDSAVYLCASSLGPSTGTEAFFGQGTRLTVV.

This chain connects TRBV20-1 to TRBJ2-7, with D perhaps matching TRBD2 (6 bases). Trimming removed 3 bases from V and 7 bases from J, with 22 bases in between. This CDR3 is built from 15 residues. CDR1 and CDR2 from the germline V gene are DFQATT and SNEGSKA (reference sequence). Written as DNA, the CDR3 is TGCAGTGCTAGTGGGGGGATGAGAATCTACAATGAGCAGTACTTC. Translated, it gives CSASGGMRIYNEQYF.

This chain uses TRBV7-2 with TRBJ2-7, with D maybe TRBD2 (5 bases). The V gene lost 1 base and the J gene lost 6 bases, with 16 bases spanning the gap. The germline V gene has CDR1 SGHTA and CDR2 FQGNSA. The CDR3 contains 15 residues. The CDR3 bases are TGTGCCAGCAGCTTAGGGGTGTCGCGAGGAGGCGAGCAGTACTTC. Amino acid sequence: CASSLGVSRGGEQYF.

J is TRBJ2-1 and V is TRBV19, with D perhaps given as TRBD1 or TRBD2 (5 bases each). Trimming took off 3 bases at V and 0 bases at J, with 12 bases between the two ends. Per the germline V gene, CDR1 is LNHDA and CDR2 is SQIVND (reference sequence). CDR3 length equals 16 residues. CDR3 region: CASSMGVSRSYNEQFF. CDR3 nucleotides: TGTGCCAGTAGTATGGGGGTGTCCCGCTCCTACAATGAGCAGTTCTTC.

This clonotype was found a few times. This chain joins TRBV19 and TRBJ2-1; 9 nucleotides align to TRBD1. The junction had 5 bases not matched to a gene; V was cut back by 4 bases and J by 10 bases. CDR3 length equals 13 residues. CDR1 and CDR2 (germline): LNHDA, SQIVND (reference sequence). The CDR3 region has the DNA TGTGCCAGTAGTACCCCCGGGACAGGGGAGCAGTTCTTC. Its translation is CASSTPGTGEQFF.

A few counts support this clonotype. The genes are TRBV20-1 and TRBJ2-3, with D perhaps given as TRBD1 or TRBD2 (6 bases each). V lost 0 bases to trimming and J lost 2 bases, with 15 bases between them. From germline, CDR1 is DFQATT and CDR2 SNEGSKA (reference sequence). The CDR3 is made up of 16 amino acids. CDR3 sequence reads: CSARDPGGRFTDTQYF. CDR3 coding DNA: TGCAGTGCTAGAGATCCCGGGGGCCGCTTCACAGATACGCAGTATTTT.

This clonotype was found a few times. The chain carries TRBV20-1 and TRBJ1-2, with a possible D match to TRBD1 (5 bases). The CDR3 extends over 17 amino acids. From germline, CDR1 is DFQATT and CDR2 SNEGSKA (reference sequence). V lost 5 bases and J lost 4, with 26 bases in between. This CDR3 reads CSAPRMEAGRRGYGYTF. The CDR3 DNA is TGCAGTGCTCCGCGCATGGAGGCAGGGAGAAGGGGCTATGGCTACACCTTC.

The chain combines TRBV4-1 with TRBJ2-1; 9 nucleotides match TRBD1. From germline, CDR1 is MGHRA and CDR2 YSYEKL. Unmatched junction bases numbered 23, after V lost 4 bases and J lost 13 bases. The CDR3 covers 18 residues. CDR3: CASSRRPQGAVEKETQFF. In nucleotides, the CDR3 is TGCGCCAGCAGCCGCAGACCACAGGGGGCGGTGGAAAAAGAGACCCAGTTCTTC.

The genes are TRBV20-1 and TRBJ2-1; D is possibly TRBD2 (5 bases). Germline V gene lookup returns CDR1 DFQATT and CDR2 SNEGSKA (reference sequence). There are 14 residues in the CDR3. Deletions cut 7 bases from V and 3 bases from J, with 16 bases between. The CDR3 nucleotides are TGCAGTGGTCGAGCGGCAGAGCTCTACAATGAGCAGTTCTTC. This sequence encodes CSGRAAELYNEQFF.

CDR3 loop: CASGEASRTDTQYF. The CDR3 region has the DNA TGTGCCAGCGGAGAGGCTAGCCGAACAGATACGCAGTATTTT. The J gene is TRBJ2-3, the V gene TRBV2, with a weak D call TRBD2 (5 bases). Per the germline V gene, CDR1 is SNHLY and CDR2 is FYNNEI. The CDR3 has 14 residues. Trimming left V 8 bases short and J 3 bases short, with 15 bases between. The variable domain in full, with the rest retrieved from reference TRBV2 and TRBJ2-3, is EPEVTQTPSHQVTQMGQEVILRCVPISNHLYFYWYRQILGQKVEFLVSFYNNEISEKSEIFDDQFSVERPDGSNFTLKIRSTKLEDSAMYFCASGEASRTDTQYFGPGTRLTVL.

This clonotype was recorded a few times. The chain links TRBV5-1 to TRBJ2-3, with no clear D. The V gene lost 0 bases and the J gene lost 2 bases, with 10 bases spanning the gap. The CDR3 extends over 15 amino acids. Germline loops: CDR1 SGHRS, CDR2 YFSETQ. The CDR3 sequence is CASSLEGFNTDTQYF. The CDR3, as DNA: TGCGCCAGCAGCTTGGAGGGTTTCAACACAGATACGCAGTATTTT.

This clonotype was counted only a few times. This chain connects TRBV12-3 or TRBV12-4 to TRBJ2-2, with D perhaps matching TRBD2 (5 bases). V dropped 4 bases and J dropped 0 bases, with 12 bases sitting between them. The CDR3 length is 16 residues. The CDR3 DNA reads TGTGCCAGCAGTTCCAGAGGGCGAGCGAACACCGGGGAGCTGTTTTTT. Translation: CASSSRGRANTGELFF.

A few counts support this clonotype. The chain combines TRBV9 with TRBJ1-6; 11 bases are shared with TRBD1. The trim removed 4 bases at V and 7 bases at J, leaving 10 bases unmatched. This CDR3 contains 17 residues. The germline V gene encodes CDR1 SGDLS and CDR2 YYNGEE. CDR3 nucleotide sequence: TGTGCCAGCAGCCCACTAGGACAGGGGGCGACGAATTCACCCCTCCACTTT. It is translated as CASSPLGQGATNSPLHF.

This clonotype has only a few counts. The V call is TRBV2, the J call TRBJ2-5; 8 bases line up with TRBD2. The CDR3 contains 15 residues. The trim removed 3 bases at V and 3 bases at J, leaving 6 bases unmatched. Germline CDR1 and CDR2: SNHLY and FYNNEI. The CDR3 nucleotides are TGTGCCAGCAGTGACTTAGCGGGGAGCAAAGAGACCCAGTACTTC. This sequence encodes CASSDLAGSKETQYF.

The genes are TRBV5-6 and TRBJ1-5; 9 nucleotides match TRBD1. The CDR3 spans 14 residues. V was clipped by 4 bases and J by 7 bases; unmatched bases: 6. The germline V gene has CDR1 SGHDT and CDR2 YYEEEE. The DNA of the CDR3 is TGTGCCAGCAGCGCTGGGACAGGGCAACAGCCCCAGCATTTT. Translation: CASSAGTGQQPQHF.

This clonotype appeared a few times. The J gene is TRBJ1-2, the V gene TRBV10-3; 8 bases agree with TRBD1. CDR1 is ENHRY, CDR2 SYGVKD, per germline. This CDR3 has 14 residues. V lost 6 bases, J lost 8 bases, and 11 bases stayed unmatched. The CDR3 loop is CAISPGQAEEGYTF. The CDR3 nucleotides read TGTGCCATCAGCCCGGGACAGGCCGAGGAAGGCTACACCTTC.

This clonotype was recorded a few times. V and J are TRBV5-1 and TRBJ1-4; D remains ambiguous. Germline assignment: CDR1 SGHRS and CDR2 YFSETQ. The CDR3 is 14 residues long. Trimming removed 2 bases from V and 6 bases from J, with 11 bases in between. The CDR3 spells CASSFKAGDEKLFF. DNA of the CDR3: TGCGCCAGCAGCTTCAAGGCAGGAGATGAAAAACTGTTTTTT.

CDR3 sequence reads: CAWSPDSFMNTEAFF. The CDR3 DNA is TGTGCCTGGAGCCCGGACAGCTTCATGAACACTGAAGCTTTCTTT. V and J are TRBV30 and TRBJ1-1; D perhaps matches TRBD1 (6 bases). V lost 3 bases to trimming and J lost 0 bases, with 14 bases between them. This CDR3 is 15 amino acids long. In germline, CDR1 is GTSNPN, CDR2 SVGIG (reference sequence).

The rearrangement joins TRBV6-5 to TRBJ1-2, with 8 bases identical to TRBD1. Germline V lookup: CDR1 MNHEY, CDR2 SVGAGI. There are 15 residues in the CDR3. After removal of 4 bases from V and 4 bases from J, the junction contained 8 bases not matched to a gene. The CDR3 region has the DNA TGTGCCAGCAGTTTTAGACAGGGGCTGTCCTATGGCTACACCTTC. Translation gives CASSFRQGLSYGYTF.

This clonotype has just a few counts. The chain joins TRBV5-1 to TRBJ1-1; the D gene is possibly TRBD1 (6 bases). The CDR3 has 16 amino acids. Trimming removed 1 base at V and 0 bases at J, with 13 bases between. CDR1 and CDR2 (germline): SGHRS, YFSETQ. In DNA form, the CDR3 reads TGCGCCAGCAGCTTGATTCAGGGGCAGGTGAACACTGAAGCTTTCTTT. Translating it yields CASSLIQGQVNTEAFF.